The clone carrying this T cell receptor (beta chain) was recorded a few times. Its specificity is not known. Germline CDR1 and CDR2: DFQATT and SNEGSKA (reference sequence). Deletions cut 0 bases from V and 5 bases from J, with 11 bases between. CDR3 length: 14 amino acids. The data are from a study of early T cells in non-severe SARS-CoV-2 infection. Study-wide background: Chains were not paired, and sequencing was done on bulk RNA from unsorted whole blood. Study-level points and caveats: Matches to VDJdb favored anti-spike CD8 responses and missed private and CD4 specificities.

Attached unique molecular identifiers marked individual cDNA molecules. MiXCR was run by TCRdb on the 5' RACE reads, yielding one entry per CDR3 protein. The sample lists 60,000 to 65,000 distinct CDR3 sequences; under 15% were seen once. The sequence was collected from an adult who was a healthcare worker with PCR-confirmed SARS-CoV-2 infection or an uninfected control (not recorded which). Sequences were obtained from whole blood. The rearrangement uses TRBV20-1 and TRBJ2-1, with no clear D. In DNA, the CDR3 is TGCAGTGCTAGAGATCCCTCACGGAACAATGAGCAGTTCTTC. Residues: CSARDPSRNNEQFF.